This TCR beta chain comes out of a study of blood T cell repertoires in COVID-19. For the study at large: Samples of COVID-19 (acute and convalescent) were obtained from the United States, Italy and Spain. Sample material is recorded as cDNA or gDNA derived from T cells, B-cell-depleted T cells, or PBMCs.

V dropped 5 bases and J dropped 2 bases, with 15 bases sitting between them. Germline V gene sequence: CDR1 KGHSH, CDR2 LQKENI. This CDR3 region has 15 residues. The table came from immunoSEQ multiplex PCR; TCRdb's copy has only in-frame clones and leaves some out. This table holds 60,000 to 75,000 clones, about 86% found once. Material for sequencing was peripheral blood. The chain couples TRBV18 to TRBJ2-5, with D tentatively TRBD2 (7 bases). The receptor was isolated from a woman older than 75 with active COVID-19. CDR3 DNA: TGTGCCAGCTCAGGGTCCGCGGGGGCGCAAGAGACCCAGTACTTC. As protein: CASSGSAGAQETQYF.